Given below is one T cell receptor (beta chain) in context. Its antigen is not known. This CDR3 contains 14 residues. V lost 8 bases to trimming and J lost 1 base, with 14 bases between them. In germline, CDR1 is MNHEY, CDR2 SVGEGT. TCRdb reprocessed the 5' RACE reads via MiXCR and lists one record per CDR3 protein. The profile shows 280,000 or so distinct CDR3 sequences, approximately 8% of them singletons. The data belong to a study of T cells after yellow fever vaccination. Whole-study findings and limits: By day 5 rather than day 15, the secondary response had peaked, though it was weaker. The study noted that FACS-sorted repertoires could contain abundant clonotypes contaminating from the bulk population. Most clones from primary vaccination were detected again post-booster (96% CD4, about 88% CD8).

This TCR came from a young man who received the YFV17D yellow fever vaccine. The rearrangement joins TRBV6-2 or TRBV6-3 to TRBJ1-1, with a tentative D call TRBD1 (5 bases). The specimen comprised CD4+ T cells sorted from PBMCs, sampled 5 days after the yellow fever booster vaccination. CDR3: CASCPPTENTEAFF. The CDR3 coding sequence is TGTGCCAGCTGCCCCCCGACAGAGAACACTGAAGCTTTCTTT.